Detailed here is one TCR beta chain. This sample was taken from a study of cytomegalovirus exposure and HLA in healthy donors. This CDR3 region has 11 residues. The V end lost 5 bases, the J end lost 6 bases, and 8 bases lay between the germline ends. From germline, CDR1 is DFQATT and CDR2 SNEGSKA (reference sequence). Researchers ran the PCR with 60 Vbeta and 13 Jbeta primers. Produced via immunoSEQ multiplex PCR; TCRdb's table is partial and in-frame only. In the table there are 130,000 to 150,000 clones, about 84% of which are singletons. Sequencing used PBMCs. The chain carries TRBV20-1 and TRBJ2-1; no clear D gene. This TCR derives from a male donor in good health and CMV-seronegative. The CDR3 loop is CSAALVNEQFF. CDR3 bases: TGCAGTGCTGCCCTAGTCAATGAGCAGTTCTTC.